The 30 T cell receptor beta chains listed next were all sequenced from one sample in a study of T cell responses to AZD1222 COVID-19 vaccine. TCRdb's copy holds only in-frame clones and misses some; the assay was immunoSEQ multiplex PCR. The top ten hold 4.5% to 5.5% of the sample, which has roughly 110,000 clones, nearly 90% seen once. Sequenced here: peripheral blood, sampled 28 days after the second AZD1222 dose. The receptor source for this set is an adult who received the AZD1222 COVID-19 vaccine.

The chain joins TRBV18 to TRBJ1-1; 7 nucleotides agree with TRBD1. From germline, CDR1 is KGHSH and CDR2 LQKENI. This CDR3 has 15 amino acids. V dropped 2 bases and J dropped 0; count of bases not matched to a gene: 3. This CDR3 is CASSPGQAVNTEAFF. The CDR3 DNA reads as TGTGCCAGCTCACCAGGACAGGCTGTGAACACTGAAGCTTTCTTT.

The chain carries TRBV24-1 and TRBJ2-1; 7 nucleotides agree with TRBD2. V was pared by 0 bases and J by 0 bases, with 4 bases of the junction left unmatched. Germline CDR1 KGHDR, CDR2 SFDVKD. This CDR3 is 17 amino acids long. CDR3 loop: CATSDLRGEGSYNEQFF. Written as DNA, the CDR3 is TGTGCCACCAGTGATTTGCGGGGGGAGGGCTCCTACAATGAGCAGTTCTTC.

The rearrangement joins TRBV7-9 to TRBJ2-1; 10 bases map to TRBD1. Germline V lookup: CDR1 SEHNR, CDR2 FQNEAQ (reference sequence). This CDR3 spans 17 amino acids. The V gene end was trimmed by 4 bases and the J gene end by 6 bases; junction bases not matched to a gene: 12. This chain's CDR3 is CASSSGTGDPSGNEQFF. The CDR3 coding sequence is TGTGCCAGCAGCTCCGGGACAGGGGACCCCTCGGGCAATGAGCAGTTCTTC.

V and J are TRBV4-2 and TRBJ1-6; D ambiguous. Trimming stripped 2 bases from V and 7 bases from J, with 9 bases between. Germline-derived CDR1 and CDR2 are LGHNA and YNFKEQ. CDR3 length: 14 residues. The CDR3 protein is CASSQIDGNSPLHF. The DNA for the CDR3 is TGTGCCAGCAGCCAAATTGACGGGAATTCACCCCTCCACTTT.

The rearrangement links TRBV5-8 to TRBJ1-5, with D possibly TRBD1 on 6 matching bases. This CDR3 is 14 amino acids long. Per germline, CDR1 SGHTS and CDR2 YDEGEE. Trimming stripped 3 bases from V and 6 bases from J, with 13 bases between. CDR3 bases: TGTGCCAGCAGCTCGTATGGGGGCAGTCAGCCCCAGCATTTT. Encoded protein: CASSSYGGSQPQHF.

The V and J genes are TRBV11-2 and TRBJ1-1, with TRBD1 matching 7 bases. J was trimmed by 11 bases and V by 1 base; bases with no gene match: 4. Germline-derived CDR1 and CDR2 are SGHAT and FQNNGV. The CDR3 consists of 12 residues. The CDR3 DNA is TGTGCCAGCAGCTTAGTTCAGGGGGAGGCTTTCTTT. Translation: CASSLVQGEAFF.

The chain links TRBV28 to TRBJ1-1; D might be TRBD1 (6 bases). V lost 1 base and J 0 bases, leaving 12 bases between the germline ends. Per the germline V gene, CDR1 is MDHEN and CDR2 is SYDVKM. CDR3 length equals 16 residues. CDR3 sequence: CASSLFPGVMNTEAFF. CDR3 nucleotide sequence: TGTGCCAGCAGTTTATTCCCAGGGGTCATGAACACTGAAGCTTTCTTT.

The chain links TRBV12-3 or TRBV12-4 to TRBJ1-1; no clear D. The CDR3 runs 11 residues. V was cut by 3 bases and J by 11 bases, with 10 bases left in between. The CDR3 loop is CASSFGPGAFF. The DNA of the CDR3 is TGTGCCAGCAGTTTCGGTCCTGGTGCTTTCTTT.

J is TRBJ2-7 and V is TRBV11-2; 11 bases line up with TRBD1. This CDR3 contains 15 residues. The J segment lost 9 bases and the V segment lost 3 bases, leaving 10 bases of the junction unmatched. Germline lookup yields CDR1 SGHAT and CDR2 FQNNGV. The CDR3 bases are TGTGCCAGCAGCTTCCCGGGACAGGGGGGAAGTGGGCAGTACTTC. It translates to CASSFPGQGGSGQYF.

Here the CDR3 reads CASSPAGPAYEQYF. For the CDR3, the DNA is TGTGCCAGCAGCCCTGCTGGTCCTGCCTACGAGCAGTACTTC. The V gene is TRBV9, the J gene TRBJ2-7, with no clear D. This CDR3 spans 14 amino acids. The V end lost 4 bases, the J end lost 2 bases, and 13 bases lay between the germline ends. Germline CDR1 and CDR2: SGDLS and YYNGEE.

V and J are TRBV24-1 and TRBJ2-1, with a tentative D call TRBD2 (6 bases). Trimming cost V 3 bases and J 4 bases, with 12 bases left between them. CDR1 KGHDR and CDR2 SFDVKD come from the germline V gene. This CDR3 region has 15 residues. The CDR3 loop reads CATSDAPGGYNEQFF. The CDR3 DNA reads TGTGCCACCAGTGATGCCCCCGGGGGTTACAATGAGCAGTTCTTC.

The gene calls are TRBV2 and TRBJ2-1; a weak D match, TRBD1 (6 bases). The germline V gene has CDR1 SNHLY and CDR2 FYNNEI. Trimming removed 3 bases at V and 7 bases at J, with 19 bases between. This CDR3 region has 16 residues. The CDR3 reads CASSDSWGRVGNEQFF. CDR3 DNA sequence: TGTGCCAGCAGTGATTCGTGGGGGCGGGTTGGTAATGAGCAGTTCTTC.

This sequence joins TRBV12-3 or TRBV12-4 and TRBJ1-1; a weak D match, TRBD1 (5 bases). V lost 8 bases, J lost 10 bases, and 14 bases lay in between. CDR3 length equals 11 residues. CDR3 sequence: CASLRGRGAFF. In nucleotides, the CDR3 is TGTGCCAGCTTAAGGGGCCGGGGAGCTTTCTTT.

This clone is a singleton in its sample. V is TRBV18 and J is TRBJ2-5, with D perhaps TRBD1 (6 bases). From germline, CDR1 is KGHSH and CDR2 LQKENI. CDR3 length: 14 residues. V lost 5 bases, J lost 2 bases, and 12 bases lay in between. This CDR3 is CASSSGHLQETQYF. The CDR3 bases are TGTGCCAGCTCATCGGGACACCTACAAGAGACCCAGTACTTC.

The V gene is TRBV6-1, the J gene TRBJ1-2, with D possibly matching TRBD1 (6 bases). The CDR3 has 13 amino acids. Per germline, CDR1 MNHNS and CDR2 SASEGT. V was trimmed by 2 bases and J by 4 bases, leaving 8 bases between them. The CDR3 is CASSEIRGYGYTF. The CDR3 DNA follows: TGTGCCAGCAGTGAAATCAGGGGCTATGGCTACACCTTC.

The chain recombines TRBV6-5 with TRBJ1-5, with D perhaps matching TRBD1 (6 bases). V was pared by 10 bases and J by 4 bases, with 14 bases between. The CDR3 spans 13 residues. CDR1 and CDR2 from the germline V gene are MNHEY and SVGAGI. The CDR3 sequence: CAIGQPDNQPQHF. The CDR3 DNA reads TGTGCCATCGGACAGCCGGATAATCAGCCCCAGCATTTT.

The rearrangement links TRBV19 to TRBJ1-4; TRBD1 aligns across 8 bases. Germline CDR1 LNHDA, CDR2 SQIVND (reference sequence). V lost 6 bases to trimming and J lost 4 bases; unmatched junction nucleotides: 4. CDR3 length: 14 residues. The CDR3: CASRSTGVNEKLFF. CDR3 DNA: TGTGCCAGTAGGTCGACAGGGGTTAATGAAAAACTGTTTTTT.

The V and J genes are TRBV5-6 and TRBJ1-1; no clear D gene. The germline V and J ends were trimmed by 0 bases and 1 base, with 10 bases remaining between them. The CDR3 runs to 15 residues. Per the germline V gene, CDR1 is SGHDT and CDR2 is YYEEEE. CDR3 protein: CASSLARSGNTEAFF. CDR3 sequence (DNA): TGTGCCAGCAGCTTGGCGAGGTCGGGGAACACTGAAGCTTTCTTT. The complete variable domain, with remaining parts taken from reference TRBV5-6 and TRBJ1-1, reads DAGVTQSPTHLIKTRGQQVTLRCSPKSGHDTVSWYQQALGQGPQFIFQYYEEEERQRGNFPDRFSGHQFPNYSSELNVNALLLGDSALYLCASSLARSGNTEAFFGQGTRLTVV.

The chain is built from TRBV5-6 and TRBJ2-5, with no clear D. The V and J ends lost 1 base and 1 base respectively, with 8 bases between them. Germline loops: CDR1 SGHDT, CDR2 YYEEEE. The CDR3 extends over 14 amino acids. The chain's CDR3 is CASSLLRAQETQYF. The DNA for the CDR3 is TGTGCCAGCAGCTTGTTACGGGCCCAAGAGACCCAGTACTTC.

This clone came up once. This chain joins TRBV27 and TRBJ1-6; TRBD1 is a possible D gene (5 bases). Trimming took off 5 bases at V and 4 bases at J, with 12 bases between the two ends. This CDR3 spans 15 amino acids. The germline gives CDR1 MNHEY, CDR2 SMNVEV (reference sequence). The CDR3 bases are TGTGCCAGCAGTCAGGGAGGGAGATATAATTCACCCCTCCACTTT. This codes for CASSQGGRYNSPLHF.

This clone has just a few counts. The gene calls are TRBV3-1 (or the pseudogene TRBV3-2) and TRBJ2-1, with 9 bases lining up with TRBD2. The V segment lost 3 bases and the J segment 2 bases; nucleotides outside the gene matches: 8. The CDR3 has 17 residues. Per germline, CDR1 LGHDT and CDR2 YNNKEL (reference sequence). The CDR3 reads CASSQGLADGPYNEQFF. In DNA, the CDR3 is TGTGCCAGCAGCCAGGGACTAGCCGACGGCCCCTACAATGAGCAGTTCTTC.

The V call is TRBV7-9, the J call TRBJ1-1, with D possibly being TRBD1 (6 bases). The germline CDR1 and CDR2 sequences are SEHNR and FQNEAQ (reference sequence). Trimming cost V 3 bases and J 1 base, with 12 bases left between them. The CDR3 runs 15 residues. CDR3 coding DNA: TGTGCCAGCAGCTTGTATGGCAGGGGGAACACTGAAGCTTTCTTT. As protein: CASSLYGRGNTEAFF.

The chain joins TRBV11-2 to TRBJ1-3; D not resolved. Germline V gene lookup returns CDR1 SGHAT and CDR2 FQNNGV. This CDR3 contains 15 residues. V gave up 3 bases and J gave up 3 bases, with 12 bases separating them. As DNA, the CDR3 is TGTGCCAGCAGCTTGTCCAATTTTGGTGGAAACACCATATATTTT. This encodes CASSLSNFGGNTIYF.

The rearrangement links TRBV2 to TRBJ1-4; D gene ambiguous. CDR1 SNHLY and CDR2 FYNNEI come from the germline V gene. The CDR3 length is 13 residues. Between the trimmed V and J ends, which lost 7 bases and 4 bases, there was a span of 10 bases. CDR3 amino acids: CASTWARNEKLFF. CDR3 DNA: TGTGCCAGCACTTGGGCCCGTAATGAAAAACTGTTTTTT.

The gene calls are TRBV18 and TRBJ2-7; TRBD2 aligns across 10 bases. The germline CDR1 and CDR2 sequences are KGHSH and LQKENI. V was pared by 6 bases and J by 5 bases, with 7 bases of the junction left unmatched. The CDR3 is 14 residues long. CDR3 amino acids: CASSRDGTSDEQYF. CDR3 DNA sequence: TGTGCCAGCTCGCGCGACGGGACTAGCGACGAGCAGTACTTC.

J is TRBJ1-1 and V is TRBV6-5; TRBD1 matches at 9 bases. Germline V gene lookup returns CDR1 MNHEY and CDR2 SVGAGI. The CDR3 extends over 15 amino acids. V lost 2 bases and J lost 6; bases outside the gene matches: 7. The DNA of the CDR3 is TGTGCCAGCAGTTACCTGGGACAGGGAGGATCTGAAGCTTTCTTT. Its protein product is CASSYLGQGGSEAFF.

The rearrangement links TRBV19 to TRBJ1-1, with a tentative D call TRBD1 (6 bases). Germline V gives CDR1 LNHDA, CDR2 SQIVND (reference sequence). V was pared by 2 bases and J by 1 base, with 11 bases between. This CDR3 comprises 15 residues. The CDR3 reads CASSIKGQQNTEAFF. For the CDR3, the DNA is TGTGCCAGTAGTATAAAGGGACAACAGAACACTGAAGCTTTCTTT.

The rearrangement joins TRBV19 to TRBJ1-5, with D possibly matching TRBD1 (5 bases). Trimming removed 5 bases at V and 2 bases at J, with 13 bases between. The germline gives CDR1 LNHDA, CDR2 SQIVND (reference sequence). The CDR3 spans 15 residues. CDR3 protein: CASSRGRSGNQPQHF. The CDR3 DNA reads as TGTGCCAGTAGTCGGGGGAGGTCCGGCAATCAGCCCCAGCATTTT.

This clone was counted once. The DNA for the CDR3 is TGTGCCAGCAGTTGGGACAGGGGAGCTGAAAAACTGTTTTTT. It encodes CASSWDRGAEKLFF. The V and J genes are TRBV2 and TRBJ1-4; TRBD1 aligns across 10 bases. Germline V gives CDR1 SNHLY, CDR2 FYNNEI. CDR3 length: 14 residues. J lost 7 bases, V lost 5 bases, and 4 bases had no gene match.

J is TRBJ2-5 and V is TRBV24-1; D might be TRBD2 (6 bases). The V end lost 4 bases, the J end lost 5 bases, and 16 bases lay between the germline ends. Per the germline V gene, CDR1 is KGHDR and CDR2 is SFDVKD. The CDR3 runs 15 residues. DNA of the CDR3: TGTGCCACCAGTGACCCGACTAGTACGGCTGAGACCCAGTACTTC. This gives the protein CATSDPTSTAETQYF.